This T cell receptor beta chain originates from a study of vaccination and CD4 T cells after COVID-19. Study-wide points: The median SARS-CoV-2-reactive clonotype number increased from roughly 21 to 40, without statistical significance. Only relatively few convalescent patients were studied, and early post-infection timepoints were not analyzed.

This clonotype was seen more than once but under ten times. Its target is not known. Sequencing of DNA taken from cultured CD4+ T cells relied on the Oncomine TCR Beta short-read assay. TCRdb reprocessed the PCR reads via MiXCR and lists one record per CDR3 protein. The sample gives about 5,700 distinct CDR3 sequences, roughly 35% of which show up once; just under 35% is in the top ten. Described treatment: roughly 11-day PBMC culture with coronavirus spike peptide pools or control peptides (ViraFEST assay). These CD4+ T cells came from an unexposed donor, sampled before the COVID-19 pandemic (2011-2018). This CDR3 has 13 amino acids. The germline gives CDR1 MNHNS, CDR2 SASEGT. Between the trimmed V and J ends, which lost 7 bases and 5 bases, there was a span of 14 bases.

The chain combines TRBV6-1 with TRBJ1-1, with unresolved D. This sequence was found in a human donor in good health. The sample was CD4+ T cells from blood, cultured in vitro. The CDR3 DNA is TGTGCCAGCACTTCCCACCCGGGGACTGAAGCTTTCTTT. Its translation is CASTSHPGTEAFF.